This is a list of T cell receptor beta chains from one sample in a study of blood T cell repertoires in COVID-19. The table came from immunoSEQ multiplex PCR; TCRdb's copy has only in-frame clones and leaves some out. The sample carries some 95,000 clones, 80% to 90% recorded once. The material sequenced was peripheral blood. These receptors all stem from a man of 80 years or more with active or convalescent COVID-19. Both conserved end residues are part of each CDR3. Each record gives: D gene, V gene, J gene, CDR3 protein. D genes are given only for firm matches.

d_gene: TRBD1
v_gene: TRBV7-2
j_gene: TRBJ2-7
CDR3aa: CASSQNRDRGMYEQYF

d_gene: NA
v_gene: TRBV5-1
j_gene: TRBJ2-1
CDR3aa: CASSLGTFYNEQFF

d_gene: NA
v_gene: TRBV4-3
j_gene: TRBJ1-2
CDR3aa: CASSQDRLYGYTF

d_gene: NA
v_gene: TRBV7-2
j_gene: TRBJ2-4
CDR3aa: CASSQVAKNIQYF

d_gene: NA
v_gene: TRBV28
j_gene: TRBJ2-7
CDR3aa: CASKGNRYSYEQYF

d_gene: NA
v_gene: TRBV9
j_gene: TRBJ2-3
CDR3aa: CASSVVERGTQYF

d_gene: TRBD2
v_gene: TRBV4-2
j_gene: TRBJ2-3
CDR3aa: CASSHGLAGATQYF

d_gene: TRBD2
v_gene: TRBV19
j_gene: TRBJ2-7
CDR3aa: CASSIFFGGGRAIIRTKIYEQYF

d_gene: TRBD1
v_gene: TRBV9
j_gene: TRBJ2-2
CDR3aa: CASSARDRVFGELFF

d_gene: NA
v_gene: TRBV7-8
j_gene: TRBJ2-7
CDR3aa: CASSLDSDSSYEQYF

d_gene: TRBD2
v_gene: TRBV25-1
j_gene: TRBJ2-1
CDR3aa: CASSGRASGEQFF

d_gene: TRBD2
v_gene: TRBV7-2
j_gene: TRBJ2-3
CDR3aa: CASSTGLAGGSDTQYF

d_gene: TRBD2
v_gene: TRBV5-6
j_gene: TRBJ2-1
CDR3aa: CASSGRTSGRYGEQFF

d_gene: NA
v_gene: TRBV20-1
j_gene: TRBJ2-2
CDR3aa: CSASYWNTGELFF

d_gene: TRBD1
v_gene: TRBV7-6
j_gene: TRBJ1-1
CDR3aa: CASSVQGRGNTEAFF

d_gene: TRBD1
v_gene: TRBV9
j_gene: TRBJ2-7
CDR3aa: CASSVGGQGSYEQYF

d_gene: TRBD1
v_gene: TRBV10-3
j_gene: TRBJ2-3
CDR3aa: CAISESLAGGKSDTQYF

d_gene: TRBD1
v_gene: TRBV28
j_gene: TRBJ1-2
CDR3aa: CASRPPGGGGYGYTF

d_gene: NA
v_gene: TRBV6-2/TRBV6-3
j_gene: TRBJ2-7
CDR3aa: CASSSSGQSSYEQYF

d_gene: NA
v_gene: TRBV4-2
j_gene: TRBJ2-7
CDR3aa: CASSQDLTPGYEQYF

d_gene: TRBD2
v_gene: TRBV19
j_gene: TRBJ2-1
CDR3aa: CASSIDQLAGNEQFF

d_gene: TRBD1
v_gene: TRBV4-2
j_gene: TRBJ2-3
CDR3aa: CASSQDGRFTGGPTDTQYF